These 29 T cell receptor beta chains were sequenced from one sample in a study of blood T cell repertoires in COVID-19. TCRdb keeps only in-frame clones here, not all; method: immunoSEQ multiplex PCR. The sample shows more than 150,000 clones, roughly four fifths of them seen only once. Sequenced material: peripheral blood. These receptors were taken from a woman aged 25-40 years with acute or convalescent COVID-19.

The rearrangement uses TRBV19 and TRBJ1-2; D is uncertain. Germline loops: CDR1 LNHDA, CDR2 SQIVND (reference sequence). Between the trimmed V and J ends, which lost 7 bases and 6 bases, there was a span of 18 bases. The CDR3 length is 14 residues. The CDR3 DNA sequence: TGTGCCAGTATCCCTCGGCGGACTGGAGATGGCTACACCTTC. This codes for CASIPRRTGDGYTF.

This chain uses TRBV19 with TRBJ1-2; TRBD1 matches 10 bases. V was pared by 5 bases and J by 2 bases, with 8 bases of the junction left unmatched. CDR3 length: 16 amino acids. Germline V lookup: CDR1 LNHDA, CDR2 SQIVND (reference sequence). For the CDR3, the DNA is TGTGCCAGTAGTCCGTTCGCGGGACAGGGGAACTATGGCTACACCTTC. It specifies CASSPFAGQGNYGYTF.

This chain uses TRBV4-3 with TRBJ1-4, with D tentatively TRBD1 (5 bases). The CDR3 runs to 16 residues. Germline V lookup: CDR1 LGHNA, CDR2 YSLEER. Trimming left V 3 bases short and J 7 bases short, with 18 bases between. CDR3 nucleotide sequence: TGCGCCAGCAGCCAGTCGGGGGGGAATAAAATTGAAAAACTGTTTTTT. Protein product: CASSQSGGNKIEKLFF.

The rearrangement uses TRBV5-5 and TRBJ2-1, with TRBD2 matching 10 bases. The CDR3 covers 15 residues. From germline, CDR1 is SGHKS and CDR2 YYEKEE (reference sequence). Trimming cost V 3 bases and J 7 bases; bases outside gene matches: 7. This CDR3 reads CASSSLAGGRNEQFF. DNA for the CDR3: TGTGCCAGCAGCTCCTTAGCGGGGGGCAGAAATGAGCAGTTCTTC.

The rearrangement joins TRBV5-8 to TRBJ1-1; D remains ambiguous. The length of the CDR3 is 14 residues. The V end lost 7 bases, the J end lost 0 bases, and 13 bases lay between the germline ends. The germline gives CDR1 SGHTS, CDR2 YDEGEE. CDR3 bases: TGTGCCAGCCAAATTACAAACATGAACACTGAAGCTTTCTTT. This gives the protein CASQITNMNTEAFF.

The chain combines TRBV5-1 with TRBJ1-2; tentative D call: TRBD1 (5 bases). V was trimmed by 1 base and J by 2 bases, leaving 12 bases between them. CDR3 length equals 15 residues. CDR1 SGHRS and CDR2 YFSETQ come from the germline V gene. For the CDR3, the DNA is TGCGCCAGCAGCTTGATGACAGCGCAAAACTATGGCTACACCTTC. This encodes CASSLMTAQNYGYTF.

This clone showed up just once. The CDR3 DNA is TGTGCCAGTAAAACAGGGGGACAGGGGAACACTGAAGCTTTCTTT. Translated: CASKTGGQGNTEAFF. The chain carries TRBV19 and TRBJ1-1; 9 positions agree with TRBD1. CDR1 is LNHDA and CDR2 is SQIVND in the germline V gene (reference sequence). The CDR3 sequence is 15 residues long. Trimming cost V 7 bases and J 1 base; bases outside gene matches: 7.

This clone was counted between two and nine times. V usage is TRBV4-2 and J usage is TRBJ1-1; D is possibly TRBD1 (5 bases). Germline-derived CDR1 and CDR2 are LGHNA and YNFKEQ. Trimming shortened V by 2 bases and J by 4 bases, and 14 bases separated the two germline ends. The CDR3 covers 15 residues. CDR3 protein: CASSQPRTGGTEAFF. CDR3 nucleotide sequence: TGTGCCAGCAGCCAACCCAGAACGGGGGGCACTGAAGCTTTCTTT.

The chain joins TRBV9 to TRBJ1-1, with D maybe TRBD1 (6 bases). This CDR3 is built from 12 residues. Germline V CDR1 and CDR2: SGDLS, YYNGEE. Deletions cut 4 bases from V and 11 bases from J, with 15 bases between. The CDR3 here is CASSTTTGVAFF. CDR3 coding DNA: TGTGCCAGCAGCACAACGACAGGCGTTGCTTTCTTT. The whole variable domain, filled in from reference TRBV9 and TRBJ1-1, reads DSGVTQTPKHLITATGQRVTLRCSPRSGDLSVYWYQQSLDQGLQFLIQYYNGEERAKGNILERFSAQQFPDLHSELNLSSLELGDSALYFCASSTTTGVAFFGQGTRLTVV.

A word on this clone: The same CDR3 is also encoded by other DNA sequences in this sample. This sequence joins TRBV27 and TRBJ1-1; maybe TRBD1 (5 bases). Per germline, CDR1 MNHEY and CDR2 SMNVEV (reference sequence). The CDR3 length is 15 residues. V lost 1 base, J lost 1 base, and 10 bases lay in between. CDR3 bases: TGTGCCAGCAGTTTATACACAGGAAGGAACACTGAAGCTTTCTTT. The encoded protein is CASSLYTGRNTEAFF.

This clone has more than one count but fewer than ten. The chain has TRBV19 and TRBJ2-7, with 7 bases identical to TRBD1. This CDR3 is built from 14 residues. Trimming cost V 6 bases and J 4 bases; bases outside gene matches: 9. Germline-derived CDR1 and CDR2 are LNHDA and SQIVND (reference sequence). The CDR3 protein is CASSPAEGAYEQYF. CDR3 DNA: TGTGCCAGTAGCCCCGCCGAGGGGGCTTACGAGCAGTACTTC.

This clone is a singleton in its sample. The gene calls are TRBV6-5 and TRBJ1-5; a weak D match, TRBD1 (5 bases). Germline CDR1 MNHEY, CDR2 SVGAGI. V lost 7 bases and J lost 2, with 12 bases in between. The CDR3 covers 14 residues. For the CDR3, the DNA is TGTGCCAGCAAGGAGGGGCTTGGCAATCAGCCCCAGCATTTT. Residues: CASKEGLGNQPQHF.

J is TRBJ2-7 and V is TRBV29-1, with TRBD1 matching 7 bases. Germline V gene lookup returns CDR1 SQVTM and CDR2 ANQGSEA. The CDR3 is 12 residues long. The V and J ends lost 7 bases and 5 bases, in that order; junction bases with no gene match: 8. The CDR3 here is CSAIRQGHEQYF. The CDR3 region has the DNA TGCAGCGCTATTCGACAGGGACACGAGCAGTACTTC.

This chain links TRBV3-1 (or the pseudogene TRBV3-2) with TRBJ2-1, with 9 nucleotides matching TRBD2. Looked up from germline, CDR1 is LGHDT and CDR2 is YNNKEL (reference sequence). Unmatched junction bases numbered 6, after V lost 6 bases and J lost 15 bases. The CDR3 spans 11 residues. CDR3 sequence: CASRSGTSTFF. In DNA form, the CDR3 reads TGTGCCAGCAGGTCCGGGACTAGCACGTTCTTC.

V gene TRBV27 combines with J gene TRBJ2-1; 11 nucleotides line up with TRBD2. The CDR3 has 14 amino acids. In germline, CDR1 is MNHEY, CDR2 SMNVEV (reference sequence). The trim removed 6 bases at V and 7 bases at J, leaving 5 bases unmatched. CDR3 bases: TGTGCCAGCAGGGGGCTAGCGGGGGGTAATGAGCAGTTCTTC. Its protein is CASRGLAGGNEQFF.

V and J are TRBV3-1 (or the pseudogene TRBV3-2) and TRBJ2-5; the D gene is possibly TRBD2 (6 bases). The CDR3 is 14 amino acids. The ends were cut back, 0 bases at V and 9 bases at J, with 14 bases in the middle. CDR1 and CDR2 (germline): LGHDT, YNNKEL (reference sequence). The CDR3 is CASSQDAHGGAQYF. DNA of the CDR3: TGTGCCAGCAGCCAAGATGCCCATGGAGGGGCCCAGTACTTC.

The gene calls are TRBV5-1 and TRBJ1-1; 7 nucleotides agree with TRBD1. The germline CDR1 and CDR2 sequences are SGHRS and YFSETQ. V lost 3 bases and J lost 4; bases outside the gene matches: 3. The length of the CDR3 is 13 residues. CDR3 DNA: TGCGCCAGCAGCTCGACAGGGTTCACTGAAGCTTTCTTT. This gives the protein CASSSTGFTEAFF.

This chain joins TRBV19 and TRBJ1-5; the D is unclear. Germline lookup yields CDR1 LNHDA and CDR2 SQIVND (reference sequence). This CDR3 is built from 15 residues. Trimming removed 5 bases at V and 4 bases at J, with 15 bases between. DNA of the CDR3: TGTGCCAGTAGTGCCCGAGGTCCCTTTAATCAGCCCCAGCATTTT. As protein: CASSARGPFNQPQHF.

The chain carries TRBV4-1 and TRBJ2-1; 8 nucleotides agree with TRBD2. There are 15 residues in the CDR3. Germline V gives CDR1 MGHRA, CDR2 YSYEKL. Trimming took 7 bases from V and 3 from J; bases not matched to a gene: 8. The CDR3 sequence: CASTSSGRIYNEQFF. As DNA, the CDR3 is TGCGCCAGCACTAGCAGCGGGAGAATCTACAATGAGCAGTTCTTC.

In DNA, the CDR3 is TGCGCCAGCACAATAGGGGTCACCGGGGAGCTGTTTTTT. This sequence encodes CASTIGVTGELFF. The chain combines TRBV5-1 with TRBJ2-2; D perhaps matches TRBD1 (5 bases). Per germline, CDR1 SGHRS and CDR2 YFSETQ. The CDR3 length is 13 residues. V dropped 6 bases and J dropped 4 bases, with 10 bases sitting between them.

The chain combines TRBV25-1 with TRBJ2-7; D possibly corresponds to TRBD2 (6 bases). Germline-derived CDR1 and CDR2 are MGHDK and SYGVNS. This CDR3 has 14 residues. Between the trimmed V and J ends, which lost 5 bases and 0 bases, there was a span of 11 bases. CDR3 nucleotide sequence: TGTGCCAGCAGTAGGGACGGGAGCTCCTACGAGCAGTACTTC. Translated, it gives CASSRDGSSYEQYF.

The J gene is TRBJ1-4, the V gene TRBV14, with D possibly matching TRBD1 (5 bases). Trimming removed 2 bases from V and 8 bases from J, with 12 bases in between. Germline CDR1 is SGHDN and CDR2 is FVKESK. This CDR3 contains 14 residues. CDR3 amino acids: CASSQIGEGEKLFF. The CDR3 nucleotides are TGTGCCAGCAGCCAAATAGGGGAAGGGGAAAAACTGTTTTTT.

The chain recombines TRBV5-1 with TRBJ1-1, with D possibly matching TRBD1 (5 bases). This CDR3 is 15 amino acids long. Deletions cut 3 bases from V and 3 bases from J, with 15 bases between. Germline values: CDR1 SGHRS, CDR2 YFSETQ. The DNA of the CDR3 is TGCGCCAGCAGCTCAAAGGGGCTAGGGTACACTGAAGCTTTCTTT. Protein: CASSSKGLGYTEAFF.

The V gene is TRBV27, the J gene TRBJ2-3; possible D gene TRBD2, 6 bases. Germline V lookup: CDR1 MNHEY, CDR2 SMNVEV (reference sequence). With 2 bases removed from V and 2 bases from J, the gap between germline ends came to 11 bases. This CDR3 comprises 15 residues. In DNA, the CDR3 is TGTGCCAGCAGTTTAAGACTAGGCTCCACAGATACGCAGTATTTT. Translation: CASSLRLGSTDTQYF.

The gene calls are TRBV15 and TRBJ1-2, with 8 bases lining up with TRBD1. Germline V CDR1 and CDR2: LNHNV, YYDKDF (reference sequence). The CDR3 is 15 amino acids. Trimming at V came to 3 bases and at J to 8 bases, leaving 11 bases not matched to a gene. The CDR3 spells CATSRMGTGPVGYTF. The DNA of the CDR3 is TGTGCCACCAGCAGGATGGGGACAGGCCCTGTGGGCTACACCTTC.

The V gene is TRBV4-2, the J gene TRBJ2-1, with 14 bases lining up with TRBD2. V was clipped by 4 bases and J by 7 bases; unmatched bases: 9. Per the germline V gene, CDR1 is LGHNA and CDR2 is YNFKEQ. The CDR3 spans 17 residues. This CDR3 reads CASSLRATSGGGNEQFF. CDR3 sequence (DNA): TGTGCCAGCAGCCTAAGGGCGACTAGCGGGGGGGGAAATGAGCAGTTCTTC.

The chain has TRBV28 and TRBJ1-6; unclear D gene. The V end lost 6 bases, the J end lost 8 bases, and 17 bases lay between the germline ends. The CDR3 is made up of 15 amino acids. From germline, CDR1 is MDHEN and CDR2 SYDVKM. The CDR3 nucleotides are TGTGCCAGCAGCGAAACAATTGGGCGGGATTCACCCCTCCACTTT. It is translated as CASSETIGRDSPLHF.

The rearrangement uses TRBV29-1 and TRBJ2-7; 8 bases are a match to TRBD1. Germline-derived CDR1 and CDR2 are SQVTM and ANQGSEA. CDR3 length equals 12 residues. Germline trimming cut 6 bases from V and 0 bases from J; bases unmatched to any gene: 1. The CDR3 loop is CSVGQGSYEQYF. Here the CDR3 DNA reads TGCAGCGTAGGACAGGGCTCCTACGAGCAGTACTTC.

The rearrangement uses TRBV28 and TRBJ2-7, with 11 bases matching TRBD1. Germline V gene data show CDR1 as MDHEN and CDR2 as SYDVKM. CDR3 length: 15 amino acids. V lost 5 bases, J lost 4 bases, and 7 bases stayed unmatched. CDR3 in amino acids: CASSPAGTGGYEQYF. The CDR3, as DNA: TGTGCCAGCAGTCCCGCCGGGACAGGGGGTTACGAGCAGTACTTC.